This T cell receptor beta chain was found in a study of CD8 T cells in ankylosing spondylitis. General study findings and limits: Blood of patients with ankylosing spondylitis appeared to be characterized by a TCR beta motif of about 8 highly homologous variants.

The germline V and J ends were trimmed by 6 bases and 6 bases, with 11 bases remaining between them. The germline V gene encodes CDR1 ENHRY and CDR2 SYGVKD. The CDR3 totals 12 residues. TCRdb re-called the 5' RACE reads through MiXCR, storing one row per CDR3 protein. Among about 800,000 distinct CDR3 sequences, about 12% were seen once, and the ten largest hold under 0.6%. This clonotype has at least ten counts. Its antigen remains unknown. The sequence came from a male donor with ankylosing spondylitis. Sequencing was carried out using blood, either unsorted or a sorted T cell fraction (not recorded which). This chain joins TRBV10-3 and TRBJ1-1; D remains unclear. CDR3 nucleotides: TGTGCCATCAGGGGTGCTGGACCTGAAGCTTTCTTT. Translating it yields CAIRGAGPEAFF.